Sequencing of this T cell receptor beta chain was carried out in a study of cytomegalovirus exposure and HLA in healthy donors. Study as a whole: One earlier analysis, a look at 200 million or so T cells, found roughly 110 million unique TCR beta sequences. Notes on the study in general: Both high specificity and high sensitivity reportedly marked the classifier's diagnosis of cytomegalovirus status. About 87% or about 30% of the time was how often most TCR beta V segments were productive, according to an earlier analysis. The majority of CMV-associated TCR beta chains were reported as apparently HLA-restricted in a later analysis.

The PCR employed 60 Vbeta primers together with 13 Jbeta primers. The assay was immunoSEQ multiplex PCR, and TCRdb's table has in-frame clones only and misses some. The sample includes 90,000 to 150,000 clones, nearly 65% of them seen just once. CDR3 length: 14 amino acids. Germline V gives CDR1 SSHAT, CDR2 FNYEAQ (reference sequence). On this clone itself: Its antigen is as yet unknown. Compared with germline, one end of the junction differs, possibly owing to a read error.

The sample was PBMCs. The V gene is TRBV7-7, the J gene TRBJ2-2; a weak D match, TRBD1 (5 bases). This sequence originates from a man aged 40-55 years in good health and CMV-seropositive. The CDR3 spells CASTDRENTGELFF. CDR3 DNA sequence: TGTGCTAGCACCGACAGAGAAAACACCGGGGAGCTGTTTTTT.